This TCR beta chain was found in a study of graft-versus-host responses after intestinal transplantation. Overall study context: Multivisceral, liver-intestinal, or isolated intestinal transplants were received by the recipients. Each recipient received anti-thymocyte globulin induction, then tacrolimus and steroids for around 3 years.

Looked up from germline, CDR1 is SGHVS and CDR2 is FNYEAQ. There are 13 residues in the CDR3. V was clipped by 5 bases and J by 6 bases, with 11 bases between them. Points on this clone: What it binds is not known.

Clones were sequenced by immunoSEQ multiplex PCR, and TCRdb holds only the in-frame ones, with some missing. The sample lists 100,000 to 120,000 clones, 85% to 95% seen once, with roughly 0.5% in the top ten. The receptor was isolated from a human donor who received an intestinal transplant. Sequencing was performed on unstimulated CD8+ T cells sorted from spleen or lymph node cells, taken before intestinal transplant. The chain recombines TRBV7-6 with TRBJ1-3; tentative D call: TRBD1 (6 bases). Here the CDR3 reads CASSPGVENTIYF. CDR3 coding DNA: TGTGCCAGCAGCCCAGGGGTGGAAAACACCATATATTTT.